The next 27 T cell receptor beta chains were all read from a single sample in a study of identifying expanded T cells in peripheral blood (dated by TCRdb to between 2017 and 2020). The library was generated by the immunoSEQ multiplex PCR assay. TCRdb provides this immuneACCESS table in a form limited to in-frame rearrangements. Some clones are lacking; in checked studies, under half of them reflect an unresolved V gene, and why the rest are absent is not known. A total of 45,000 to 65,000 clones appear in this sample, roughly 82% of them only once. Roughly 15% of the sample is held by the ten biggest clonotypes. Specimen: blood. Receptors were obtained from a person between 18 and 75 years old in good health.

In nucleotides, the CDR3 is TGTGCCAGCAGCTTATCCCGCACTGAAGCTTTCTTT. As protein: CASSLSRTEAFF. The chain has TRBV7-9 and TRBJ1-1, with D unresolved. The CDR3 sequence is 12 residues long. Germline CDR1 and CDR2: SEHNR and FQNEAQ (reference sequence). Trimming removed 2 bases from V and 4 bases from J, with 5 bases in between.

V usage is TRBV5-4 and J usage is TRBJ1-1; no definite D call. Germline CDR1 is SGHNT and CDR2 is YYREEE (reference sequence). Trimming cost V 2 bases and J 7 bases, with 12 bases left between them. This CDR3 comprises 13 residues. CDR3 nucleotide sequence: TGTGCCAGCAGCTTTCAATCAGGAGGTGAAGCTTTCTTT. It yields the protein CASSFQSGGEAFF.

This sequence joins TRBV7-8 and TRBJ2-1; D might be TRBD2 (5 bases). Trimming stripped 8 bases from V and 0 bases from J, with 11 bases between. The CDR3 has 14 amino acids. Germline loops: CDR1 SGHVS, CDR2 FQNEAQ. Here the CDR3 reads CASVRGSSYNEQFF. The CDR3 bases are TGTGCCAGCGTTCGAGGGAGCTCCTACAATGAGCAGTTCTTC.

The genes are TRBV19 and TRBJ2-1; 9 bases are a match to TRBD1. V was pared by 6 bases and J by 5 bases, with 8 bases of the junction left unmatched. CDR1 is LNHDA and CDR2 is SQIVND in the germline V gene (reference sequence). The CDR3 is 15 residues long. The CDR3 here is CASSPGTGKHNEQFF. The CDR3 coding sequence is TGTGCCAGTAGCCCCGGGACAGGGAAGCACAATGAGCAGTTCTTC.

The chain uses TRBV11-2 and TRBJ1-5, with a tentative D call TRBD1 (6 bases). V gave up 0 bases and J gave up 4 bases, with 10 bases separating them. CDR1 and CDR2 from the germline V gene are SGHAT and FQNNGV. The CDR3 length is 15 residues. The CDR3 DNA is TGTGCCAGCAGCTTAGACAGGGGAGGGAATCAGCCCCAGCATTTT. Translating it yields CASSLDRGGNQPQHF. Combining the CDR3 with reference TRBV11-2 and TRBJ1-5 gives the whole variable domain EAGVAQSPRYKIIEKRQSVAFWCNPISGHATLYWYQQILGQGPKLLIQFQNNGVVDDSQLPKDRFSAERLKGVDSTLKIQPAKLEDSAVYLCASSLDRGGNQPQHFGDGTRLSIL.

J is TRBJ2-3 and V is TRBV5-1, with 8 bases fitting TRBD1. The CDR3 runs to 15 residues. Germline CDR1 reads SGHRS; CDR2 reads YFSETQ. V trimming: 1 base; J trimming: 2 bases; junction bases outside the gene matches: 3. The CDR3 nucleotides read TGCGCCAGCAGCTTGCGGGGACAGGTCACAGATACGCAGTATTTT. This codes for CASSLRGQVTDTQYF.

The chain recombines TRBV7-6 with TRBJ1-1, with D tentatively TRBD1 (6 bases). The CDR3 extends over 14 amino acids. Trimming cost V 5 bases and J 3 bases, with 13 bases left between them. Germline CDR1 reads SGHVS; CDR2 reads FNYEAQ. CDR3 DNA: TGTGCCAGCAGCCCGGGACACCCGGACACTGAAGCTTTCTTT. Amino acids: CASSPGHPDTEAFF.

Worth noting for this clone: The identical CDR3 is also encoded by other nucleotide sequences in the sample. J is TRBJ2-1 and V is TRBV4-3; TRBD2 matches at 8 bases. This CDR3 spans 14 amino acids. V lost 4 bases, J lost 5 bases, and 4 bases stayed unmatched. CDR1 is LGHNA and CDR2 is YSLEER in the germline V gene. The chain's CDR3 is CASSPWTSNNEQFF. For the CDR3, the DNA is TGCGCCAGCAGCCCCTGGACTAGCAACAATGAGCAGTTCTTC.

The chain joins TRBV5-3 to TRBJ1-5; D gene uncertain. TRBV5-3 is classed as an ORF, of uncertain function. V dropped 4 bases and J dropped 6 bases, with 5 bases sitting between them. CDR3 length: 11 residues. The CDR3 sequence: CARSRIQPQHF. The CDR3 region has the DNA TGTGCCAGAAGCCGCATTCAGCCCCAGCATTTT.

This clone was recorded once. DNA of the CDR3: TGCGCCAGCAGCTTTTCGGGAGGTGAGCAGTTCTTC. Its translation is CASSFSGGEQFF. J is TRBJ2-1 and V is TRBV5-1; 7 bases map to TRBD2. CDR1 is SGHRS, CDR2 YFSETQ, per germline. After removal of 2 bases from V and 9 bases from J, the junction contained 2 bases not matched to a gene. This CDR3 comprises 12 residues.

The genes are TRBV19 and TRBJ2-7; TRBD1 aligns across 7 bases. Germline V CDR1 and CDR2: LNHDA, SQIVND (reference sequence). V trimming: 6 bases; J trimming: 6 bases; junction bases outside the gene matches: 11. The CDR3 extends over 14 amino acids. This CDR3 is CASSPGQPLFEQYF. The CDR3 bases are TGTGCCAGTAGCCCGGGACAGCCACTCTTCGAGCAGTACTTC.

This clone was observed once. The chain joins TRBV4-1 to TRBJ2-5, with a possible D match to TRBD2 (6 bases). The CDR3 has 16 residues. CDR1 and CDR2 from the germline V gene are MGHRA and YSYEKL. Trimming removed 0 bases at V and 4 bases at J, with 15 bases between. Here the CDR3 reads CASSQDPPGGRETQYF. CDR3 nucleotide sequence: TGCGCCAGCAGCCAAGATCCCCCCGGGGGAAGAGAGACCCAGTACTTC.

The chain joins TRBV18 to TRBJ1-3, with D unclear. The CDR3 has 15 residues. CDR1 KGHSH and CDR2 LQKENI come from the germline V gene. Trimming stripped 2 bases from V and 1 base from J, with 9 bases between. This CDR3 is CASSPTIASGNTIYF. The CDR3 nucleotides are TGTGCCAGCTCACCAACAATTGCTTCTGGAAACACCATATATTTT.

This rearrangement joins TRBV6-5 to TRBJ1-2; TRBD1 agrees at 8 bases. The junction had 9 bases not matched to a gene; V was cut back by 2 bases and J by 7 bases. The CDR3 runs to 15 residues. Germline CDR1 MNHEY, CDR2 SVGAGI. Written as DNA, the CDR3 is TGTGCCAGCAGTTACCCCACCGACAGGGGCTTTGGCTACACCTTC. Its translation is CASSYPTDRGFGYTF.

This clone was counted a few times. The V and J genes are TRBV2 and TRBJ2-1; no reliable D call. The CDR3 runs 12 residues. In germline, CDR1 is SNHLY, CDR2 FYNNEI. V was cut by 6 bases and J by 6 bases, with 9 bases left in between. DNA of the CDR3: TGTGCCAGCAGCGTAACGACCAATGAGCAGTTCTTC. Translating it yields CASSVTTNEQFF.

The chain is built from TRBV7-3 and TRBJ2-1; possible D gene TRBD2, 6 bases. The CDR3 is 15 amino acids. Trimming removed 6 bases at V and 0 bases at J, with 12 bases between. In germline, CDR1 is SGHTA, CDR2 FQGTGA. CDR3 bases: TGTGCCAGCAGAGGGACTGCCAGCTCCTACAATGAGCAGTTCTTC. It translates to CASRGTASSYNEQFF.

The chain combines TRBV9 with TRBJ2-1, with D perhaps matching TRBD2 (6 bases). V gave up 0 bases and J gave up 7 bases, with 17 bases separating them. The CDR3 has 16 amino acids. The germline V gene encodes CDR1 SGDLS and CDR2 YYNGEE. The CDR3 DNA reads TGTGCCAGCAGCGTAGGGGCAGAGGGACTGATTAATGAGCAGTTCTTC. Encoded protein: CASSVGAEGLINEQFF.

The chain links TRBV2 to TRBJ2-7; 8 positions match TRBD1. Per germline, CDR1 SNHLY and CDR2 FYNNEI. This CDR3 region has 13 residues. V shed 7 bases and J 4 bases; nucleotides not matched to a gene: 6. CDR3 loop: CASIGDRGYEQYF. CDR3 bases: TGTGCCAGCATAGGAGACAGGGGTTACGAGCAGTACTTC. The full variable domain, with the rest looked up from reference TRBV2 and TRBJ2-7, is EPEVTQTPSHQVTQMGQEVILRCVPISNHLYFYWYRQILGQKVEFLVSFYNNEISEKSEIFDDQFSVERPDGSNFTLKIRSTKLEDSAMYFCASIGDRGYEQYFGPGTRLTVT.

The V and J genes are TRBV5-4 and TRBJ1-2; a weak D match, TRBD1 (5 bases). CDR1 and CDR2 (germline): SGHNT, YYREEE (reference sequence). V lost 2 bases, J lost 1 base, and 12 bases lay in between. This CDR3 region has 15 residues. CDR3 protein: CASSFGRDFNYGYTF. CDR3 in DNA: TGTGCCAGCAGCTTCGGACGGGACTTTAACTATGGCTACACCTTC.

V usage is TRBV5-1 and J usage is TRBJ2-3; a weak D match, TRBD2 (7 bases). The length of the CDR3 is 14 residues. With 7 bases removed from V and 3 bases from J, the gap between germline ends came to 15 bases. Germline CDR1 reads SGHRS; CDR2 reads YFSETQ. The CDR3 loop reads CASQRAGATDTQYF. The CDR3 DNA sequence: TGCGCCAGCCAACGGGCGGGGGCTACAGATACGCAGTATTTT. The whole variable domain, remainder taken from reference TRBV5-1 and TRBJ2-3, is KAGVTQTPRYLIKTRGQQVTLSCSPISGHRSVSWYQQTPGQGLQFLFEYFSETQRNKGNFPGRFSGRQFSNSRSEMNVSTLELGDSALYLCASQRAGATDTQYFGPGTRLTVL.

CDR3 in amino acids: CSIQGAVGYTF. The CDR3 coding sequence is TGCAGCATCCAGGGGGCGGTTGGCTACACCTTC. This chain joins TRBV29-1 and TRBJ1-2; 8 bases line up with TRBD1. The CDR3 has 11 residues. CDR1 and CDR2 (germline): SQVTM, ANQGSEA. J was trimmed by 7 bases and V by 8 bases; bases with no gene match: 6.

The CDR3 DNA follows: TGTGCCAGCAGTTTTTGGGGGCGTGAGCAGTTCTTC. This encodes CASSFWGREQFF. The V gene is TRBV27, the J gene TRBJ2-1, with D perhaps TRBD1 (6 bases). There are 12 residues in the CDR3. The V end was cut by 3 bases, the J end by 9 bases, with 9 bases between. The V gene's germline CDR1 is MNHEY and CDR2 SMNVEV (reference sequence).

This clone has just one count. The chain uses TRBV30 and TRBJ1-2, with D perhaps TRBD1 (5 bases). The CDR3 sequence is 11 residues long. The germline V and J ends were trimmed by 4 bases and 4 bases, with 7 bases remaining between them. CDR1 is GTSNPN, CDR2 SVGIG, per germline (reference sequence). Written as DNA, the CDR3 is TGTGCCTGGACCAGGGTCTATGGCTACACCTTC. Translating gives CAWTRVYGYTF.

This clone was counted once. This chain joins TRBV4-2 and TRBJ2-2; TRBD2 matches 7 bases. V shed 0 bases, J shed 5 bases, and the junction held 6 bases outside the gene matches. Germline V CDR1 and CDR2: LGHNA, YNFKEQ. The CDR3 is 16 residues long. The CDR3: CASSQDMAGVTGELFF. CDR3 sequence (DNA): TGTGCCAGCAGCCAAGATATGGCGGGAGTGACCGGGGAGCTGTTTTTT.

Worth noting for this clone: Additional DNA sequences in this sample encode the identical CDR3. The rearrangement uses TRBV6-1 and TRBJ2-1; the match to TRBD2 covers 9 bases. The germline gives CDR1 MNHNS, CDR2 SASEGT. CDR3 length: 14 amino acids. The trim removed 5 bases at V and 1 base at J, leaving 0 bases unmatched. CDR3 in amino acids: CASSTSGSYNEQFF. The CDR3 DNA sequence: TGTGCCAGCAGTACTAGCGGGTCCTACAATGAGCAGTTCTTC.

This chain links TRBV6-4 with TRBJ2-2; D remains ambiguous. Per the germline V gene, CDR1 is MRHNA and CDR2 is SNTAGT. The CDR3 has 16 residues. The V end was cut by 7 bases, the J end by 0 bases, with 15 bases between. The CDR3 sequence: CASKVTPAANTGELFF. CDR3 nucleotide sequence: TGTGCCAGCAAAGTGACTCCGGCCGCGAACACCGGGGAGCTGTTTTTT.

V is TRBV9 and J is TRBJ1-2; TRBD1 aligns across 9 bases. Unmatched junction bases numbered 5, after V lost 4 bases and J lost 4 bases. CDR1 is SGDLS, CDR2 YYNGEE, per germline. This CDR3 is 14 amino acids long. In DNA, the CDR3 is TGTGCCAGCAGCAAGGGACAGGGAACCTATGGCTACACCTTC. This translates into CASSKGQGTYGYTF.